The 25 T cell receptor beta chains in this list originate from one sample, sequenced in a study of T cell repertoires in cytomegalovirus infection. These receptors have no identified antigens. TCRdb re-called the reads through MiXCR, storing one row per CDR3 protein. Of roughly 920,000 distinct CDR3 sequences detected, around 31% appear once; the ten largest clones hold about 14%. The starting material was cultured CD8+ T cells from PBMCs, obtained from culture after CMV antigen stimulation. These receptors were collected from a human donor in good health (CMV status not recorded). Some clones in this sample may be carry-over from other donors' samples.

This clonotype was counted only a few times. The rearrangement joins TRBV5-1 to TRBJ2-5; 8 nucleotides align to TRBD2. V dropped 4 bases and J dropped 3; count of bases not matched to a gene: 8. This CDR3 spans 15 amino acids. CDR1 SGHRS and CDR2 YFSETQ come from the germline V gene. The CDR3 loop is CASSRAEAGEETQYF. CDR3 nucleotide sequence: TGCGCCAGCAGCCGGGCGGAAGCGGGGGAAGAGACCCAGTACTTC.

The chain recombines TRBV5-6 with TRBJ1-1; 9 positions match TRBD1. This CDR3 has 16 residues. With V trimmed by 4 bases and J by 1 base, 8 bases remained unmatched. Germline lookup yields CDR1 SGHDT and CDR2 YYEEEE. CDR3 region: CASSLSRQGENTEAFF. The CDR3 coding sequence is TGTGCCAGCAGCCTGAGTCGACAGGGGGAGAACACTGAAGCTTTCTTT.

The V and J genes are TRBV4-1 and TRBJ1-1; D unclear. Looked up from germline, CDR1 is MGHRA and CDR2 is YSYEKL. V lost 1 base and J 3 bases, leaving 9 bases between the germline ends. This CDR3 has 14 residues. CDR3 nucleotide sequence: TGCGCCAGCAGCCAAGTTTCCTCCTACACTGAAGCTTTCTTT. Protein product: CASSQVSSYTEAFF.

The rearrangement joins TRBV7-9 to TRBJ1-6; a weak D match, TRBD1 (6 bases). The CDR3 covers 16 residues. V was shortened by 4 bases and J by 10 bases, with 20 bases between the two germline ends. Germline CDR1 reads SEHNR; CDR2 reads FQNEAQ (reference sequence). The CDR3, as DNA: TGTGCCAGCAGCTCCTCCCTCCAGGGGAATTTGTCACCCCTCCACTTT. It codes for CASSSSLQGNLSPLHF. Full variable domain (remainder filled in from reference TRBV7-9 and TRBJ1-6): DTGVSQNPRHKITKRGQNVTFRCDPISEHNRLYWYRQTLGQGPEFLTYFQNEAQLEKSRLLSDRFSAERPKGSFSTLEIQRTEQGDSAMYLCASSSSLQGNLSPLHFGNGTRLTVT.

This clonotype was observed a few times. This rearrangement joins TRBV6-5 to TRBJ2-7; 8 nucleotides align to TRBD1. The germline V gene encodes CDR1 MNHEY and CDR2 SVGAGI. V dropped 5 bases and J dropped 6; count of bases not matched to a gene: 6. The CDR3 has 13 amino acids. The CDR3 region is CASSAGQGAEQYF. The CDR3, as DNA: TGTGCCAGCAGTGCCGGGCAGGGGGCCGAGCAGTACTTC.

Only one count was recorded for this clonotype. The CDR3 protein is CASSYRVRANVLTF. CDR3 nucleotide sequence: TGTGCCAGCAGTTATCGGGTCCGGGCCAACGTCCTGACTTTC. The chain employs TRBV27 and TRBJ2-6; no firm D call. V was clipped by 4 bases and J by 5 bases, with 9 bases between them. CDR3 length equals 14 residues. Germline V lookup: CDR1 MNHEY, CDR2 SMNVEV (reference sequence).

The gene calls are TRBV5-6 and TRBJ2-7; TRBD1 or TRBD2 may be the D gene (5 bases each). The length of the CDR3 is 12 residues. Trimming pared 0 bases from V and 7 bases from J, leaving 8 bases between. Germline lookup yields CDR1 SGHDT and CDR2 YYEEEE. The CDR3 loop reads CASSLGDAEQYV. The CDR3 coding sequence is TGTGCCAGCAGCTTGGGGGACGCTGAGCAGTACGTC.

There are many counts of this clonotype. This rearrangement joins TRBV7-2 to TRBJ1-2; D is ambiguous. V dropped 4 bases and J dropped 6 bases, with 12 bases sitting between them. CDR1 is SGHTA, CDR2 FQGNSA, per germline. The CDR3 sequence is 13 residues long. CDR3: CASSSLLRDGYTF. CDR3 sequence (DNA): TGTGCCAGCAGCTCCCTCCTACGGGATGGCTACACCTTC.

There are many counts of this clonotype. The V call is TRBV11-2, the J call TRBJ2-3; D is unresolved. Between the trimmed V and J ends, which lost 6 bases and 4 bases, there was a span of 5 bases. Germline CDR1 and CDR2: SGHAT and FQNNGV. The length of the CDR3 is 11 residues. The CDR3 here is CASSLSDTQYF. CDR3 DNA: TGTGCCAGCAGTTTATCAGATACGCAGTATTTT.

The chain is built from TRBV6-5 and TRBJ2-5; D perhaps matches TRBD2 (6 bases). The CDR3 is 17 residues long. Germline values: CDR1 MNHEY, CDR2 SVGAGI. V dropped 0 bases and J dropped 2 bases, with 16 bases sitting between them. This chain's CDR3 is CASSYSPPGGVQETQYF. In DNA form, the CDR3 reads TGTGCCAGCAGTTACTCCCCTCCCGGCGGGGTACAAGAGACCCAGTACTTC.

This clonotype was seen a few times. V gene TRBV2 combines with J gene TRBJ1-2, with 7 bases aligning to TRBD1. Germline V gene lookup returns CDR1 SNHLY and CDR2 FYNNEI. V was clipped by 6 bases and J by 3 bases; unmatched bases: 1. The CDR3 consists of 12 residues. The CDR3 nucleotides are TGTGCCAGCAGGACAGGGTACTATGGCTACACCTTC. Its protein product is CASRTGYYGYTF.

This clonotype was seen many times. The chain has TRBV7-6 and TRBJ2-5; 8 bases map to TRBD2. Trimming removed 5 bases from V and 3 bases from J; junction bases left unmatched: 8. From germline, CDR1 is SGHVS and CDR2 FNYEAQ. This CDR3 spans 15 amino acids. The CDR3: CASSTRGGREETQYF. In DNA form, the CDR3 reads TGTGCCAGCAGCACCCGGGGGGGGAGAGAAGAGACCCAGTACTTC.

A note on this clonotype: At one end the junction does not follow the germline gene, possibly because of a read error. The chain couples TRBV28 to TRBJ2-1; 9 bases map to TRBD1. The CDR3 is made up of 17 amino acids. Germline V gene data show CDR1 as MDHEN and CDR2 as SYDVKM. The CDR3 is CASSSFRQGGSYNEQFF. In nucleotides, the CDR3 is TGTGCCAGTAGTTCCTTCAGACAGGGGGGGTCCTACAATGAGCAGTTCTTC.

The chain recombines TRBV4-3 with TRBJ2-2; TRBD2 matches at 8 bases. V lost 0 bases to trimming and J lost 0 bases; unmatched junction nucleotides: 18. CDR1 is LGHNA, CDR2 YSLEER, per germline. This CDR3 spans 22 amino acids. This CDR3 reads CASSQDSDSLAGNFANTGELFF. CDR3 sequence (DNA): TGCGCCAGCAGCCAAGACAGCGACTCGTTAGCGGGGAACTTCGCGAACACCGGGGAGCTGTTTTTT.

The V gene is TRBV7-9, the J gene TRBJ2-7; no firm D call. This CDR3 comprises 13 residues. Looked up from germline, CDR1 is SEHNR and CDR2 is FQNEAQ (reference sequence). V lost 7 bases and J lost 0, with 10 bases in between. CDR3 sequence: CASNFPNSYEQYV. CDR3 coding DNA: TGTGCCAGCAACTTTCCGAACTCCTACGAGCAGTACGTC.

This clonotype was detected ten times or more. The chain combines TRBV7-9 with TRBJ2-5, with D uncertain. V gave up 2 bases and J gave up 7 bases, with 17 bases separating them. Germline V gene data show CDR1 as SEHNR and CDR2 as FQNEAQ (reference sequence). The CDR3 totals 15 residues. The CDR3 region has the DNA TGTGCCAGCAGCTTATTGGATTCGGGTGGTACGACCCAGTACTTC. Translating gives CASSLLDSGGTTQYF. The full variable domain, its missing parts supplied by reference TRBV7-9 and TRBJ2-5, is DTGVSQNPRHKITKRGQNVTFRCDPISEHNRLYWYRQTLGQGPEFLTYFQNEAQLEKSRLLSDRFSAERPKGSFSTLEIQRTEQGDSAMYLCASSLLDSGGTTQYFGPGTRLLVL.

There are a few counts of this clonotype. The rearrangement uses TRBV6-6 and TRBJ1-1; D gene uncertain. Germline assignment: CDR1 MNHNY and CDR2 SVGAGI (reference sequence). The germline V and J ends were trimmed by 5 bases and 4 bases, with 23 bases remaining between them. The CDR3 sequence is 17 residues long. CDR3 residues: CASSPDYPEVEGTEAFF. The CDR3, as DNA: TGTGCCAGCAGTCCCGACTATCCGGAGGTAGAGGGCACTGAAGCTTTCTTT.

This clonotype has just a few counts. V usage is TRBV27 and J usage is TRBJ2-5, with TRBD2 identical over 11 bases. The V and J ends lost 0 bases and 5 bases, in that order; junction bases with no gene match: 11. Germline V CDR1 and CDR2: MNHEY, SMNVEV (reference sequence). This CDR3 contains 18 residues. The CDR3 sequence: CASSLSISGGALGETQYF. Here the CDR3 DNA reads TGTGCCAGCAGTTTATCGATTAGCGGGGGGGCCCTCGGGGAGACCCAGTACTTC.

This clonotype was counted a single time. The chain has TRBV6-5 and TRBJ2-7; maybe TRBD1 (5 bases). This CDR3 is 14 amino acids long. Germline V gives CDR1 MNHEY, CDR2 SVGAGI. The germline V and J ends were trimmed by 0 bases and 2 bases, with 8 bases remaining between them. The CDR3 bases are TGTGCCAGCAGTTACTCTGCCAGGGCCTACGAGCAGTACTTC. This codes for CASSYSARAYEQYF.

This clonotype has only a few counts. CDR3 region: CASSPEAPLASGFGTQYF. For the CDR3, the DNA is TGTGCCAGCAGTCCCGAGGCCCCCCTGGCTAGCGGGTTTGGGACCCAGTACTTC. The chain joins TRBV6-5 to TRBJ2-5, with 8 bases that match TRBD2. CDR3 length equals 18 residues. V gave up 5 bases and J gave up 7 bases; unmatched junction bases: 21. Germline V gene lookup returns CDR1 MNHEY and CDR2 SVGAGI.

V usage is TRBV15 and J usage is TRBJ2-2, with TRBD2 matching 11 bases. With 5 bases clipped from V and 2 bases from J, the junction kept 10 bases outside the gene matches. Germline CDR1 is LNHNV and CDR2 is YYDKDF (reference sequence). The CDR3 runs 18 residues. The CDR3 protein is CATSGYLAGGYNTGELFF. The CDR3 region has the DNA TGTGCCACCAGCGGCTATCTAGCGGGGGGATACAACACCGGGGAGCTGTTTTTT. Using reference TRBV15 and TRBJ2-2 for the parts outside the CDR3, the full variable domain is DAMVIQNPRYQVTQFGKPVTLSCSQTLNHNVMYWYQQKSSQAPKLLFHYYDKDFNNEADTPDNFQSRRPNTSFCFLDIRSPGLGDTAMYLCATSGYLAGGYNTGELFFGEGSRLTVL.

This sequence joins TRBV7-9 and TRBJ2-4; perhaps TRBD1 as D (6 bases). This CDR3 is built from 16 residues. Germline V gene sequence: CDR1 SEHNR, CDR2 FQNEAQ (reference sequence). Deletions cut 4 bases from V and 0 bases from J, with 13 bases between. For the CDR3, the DNA is TGTGCCAGCAGCTCATTGACAGGAGTAGCCAAAAACATTCAGTACTTC. This codes for CASSSLTGVAKNIQYF.

The CDR3 region has the DNA TGTGCCAGTAGTCGCAGCGGGACCCCCTACGAGCAGTACTTC. This codes for CASSRSGTPYEQYF. The V gene is TRBV19, the J gene TRBJ2-7, with 7 bases that match TRBD2. The germline gives CDR1 LNHDA, CDR2 SQIVND (reference sequence). CDR3 length: 14 residues. Unmatched junction bases numbered 6, after V lost 5 bases and J lost 2 bases.

This sequence joins TRBV29-1 and TRBJ1-1; no firm D call. CDR1 and CDR2 (germline): SQVTM, ANQGSEA. CDR3 length: 13 amino acids. Trimming removed 5 bases from V and 5 bases from J, with 15 bases in between. The CDR3 sequence is CSVPLEELTEAFF. The CDR3 coding sequence is TGCAGCGTTCCTCTAGAGGAGCTAACTGAAGCTTTCTTT.

This clonotype has only a few counts. The chain has TRBV7-9 and TRBJ2-7; possible D gene TRBD2, 6 bases. Germline V lookup: CDR1 SEHNR, CDR2 FQNEAQ (reference sequence). This CDR3 has 16 residues. V shed 5 bases and J shed 0 bases, with 17 bases lying between them. CDR3 in amino acids: CASSKGGGQSSYEQYV. CDR3 in DNA: TGTGCCAGCAGCAAAGGAGGAGGGCAGTCCTCCTACGAGCAGTACGTC.